The 13 T cell receptor beta chains in this list originate from one sample, sequenced in a study of cytomegalovirus exposure and HLA in healthy donors. The PCR used 60 Vbeta and 13 Jbeta primers. Profiling relied on immunoSEQ multiplex PCR, and the TCRdb table lists in-frame clones only, not all of them. The sample gives some 140,000 clones, roughly 77% of which show up once; 3% to 3.5% is in the top ten. Sequencing was performed on PBMCs. These receptors came from a female donor in good health and CMV-seronegative.

The chain is built from TRBV30 and TRBJ2-7; D is uncertain. V was clipped by 2 bases and J by 0 bases, with 5 bases between them. This CDR3 is 12 amino acids long. The germline V gene has CDR1 GTSNPN and CDR2 SVGIG (reference sequence). CDR3 nucleotide sequence: TGTGCCTGGAGTATGGCCTCCTACGAGCAGTACTTC. This sequence encodes CAWSMASYEQYF.

This clone was detected only a few times. The genes are TRBV30 and TRBJ1-1; 11 bases map to TRBD1. Germline V gene data show CDR1 as GTSNPN and CDR2 as SVGIG (reference sequence). The CDR3 sequence is 15 residues long. The junction had 3 bases not matched to a gene; V was cut back by 3 bases and J by 0 bases. Here the CDR3 reads CAWSRTGGMNTEAFF. The CDR3 nucleotides are TGTGCCTGGAGCAGGACAGGGGGCATGAACACTGAAGCTTTCTTT.

This chain joins TRBV28 and TRBJ1-4; D gene ambiguous. The V end lost 7 bases, the J end lost 2 bases, and 11 bases lay between the germline ends. CDR1 and CDR2 from the germline V gene are MDHEN and SYDVKM. This CDR3 contains 14 residues. Here the CDR3 DNA reads TGTGCCAGCACCATGAGCGGGACTAATGAAAAACTGTTTTTT. Translation: CASTMSGTNEKLFF.

The chain employs TRBV7-9 and TRBJ1-1; TRBD1 might be the D (6 bases). V lost 0 bases, J lost 4 bases, and 9 bases lay in between. The CDR3 totals 14 residues. Germline assignment: CDR1 SEHNR and CDR2 FQNEAQ (reference sequence). The CDR3 loop is CASSLARRGTEAFF. CDR3 coding DNA: TGTGCCAGCAGCTTAGCTCGCAGGGGCACTGAAGCTTTCTTT.

The chain recombines TRBV9 with TRBJ2-2; D is unclear. The CDR3 extends over 13 amino acids. V shed 0 bases and J shed 7 bases, with 7 bases lying between them. Germline loops: CDR1 SGDLS, CDR2 YYNGEE. In DNA, the CDR3 is TGTGCCAGCAGCGTAGACCCCGGCGGGGAGCTGTTTTTT. Protein product: CASSVDPGGELFF.

This clone came up a few times. The CDR3: CASGRGYGEQFF. In DNA, the CDR3 is TGTGCCAGCGGAAGGGGGTACGGAGAGCAGTTCTTC. The chain is built from TRBV6-5 and TRBJ2-1; the D gene is possibly TRBD1 (6 bases). The ends were cut back, 8 bases at V and 10 bases at J, with 15 bases in the middle. CDR1 is MNHEY, CDR2 SVGAGI, per germline. The CDR3 covers 12 residues.

V usage is TRBV10-3 and J usage is TRBJ2-6, with 8 bases identical to TRBD2. The trim removed 6 bases at V and 2 bases at J, leaving 3 bases unmatched. Germline V lookup: CDR1 ENHRY, CDR2 SYGVKD. The CDR3 consists of 15 residues. CDR3 coding DNA: TGTGCCATCAGCAGCGGGGGAGCTGGGGCCAACGTCCTGACTTTC. Protein product: CAISSGGAGANVLTF.

There are a few counts of this clone. This chain joins TRBV4-3 and TRBJ2-6; tentative D call: TRBD1 (5 bases). Looked up from germline, CDR1 is LGHNA and CDR2 is YSLEER. V was trimmed by 0 bases and J by 0 bases, leaving 12 bases between them. The length of the CDR3 is 18 residues. CDR3 sequence (DNA): TGCGCCAGCAGCCAAGATCAATGGGGCGACTCTGGGGCCAACGTCCTGACTTTC. It specifies CASSQDQWGDSGANVLTF.

This clone was seen more than once but under ten times. CDR3: CASSHNDIEAFF. CDR3 DNA sequence: TGTGCCAGCAGCCATAACGACATCGAAGCTTTCTTT. The genes are TRBV11-3 and TRBJ1-1; D unclear. The CDR3 extends over 12 amino acids. Trimming stripped 5 bases from V and 8 bases from J, with 12 bases between. Germline CDR1 SGHNT, CDR2 YENEEA.

This chain joins TRBV4-3 and TRBJ2-2; D remains ambiguous. V was clipped by 0 bases and J by 0 bases, with 8 bases between them. Germline V gives CDR1 LGHNA, CDR2 YSLEER. This CDR3 spans 16 amino acids. The CDR3 coding sequence is TGCGCCAGCAGCCAAGAAGTGTACTCGAACACCGGGGAGCTGTTTTTT. Translated: CASSQEVYSNTGELFF.

V usage is TRBV5-1 and J usage is TRBJ2-7; 15 bases map to TRBD2. Per germline, CDR1 SGHRS and CDR2 YFSETQ. V trimming: 3 bases; J trimming: 4 bases; junction bases outside the gene matches: 14. This CDR3 comprises 19 residues. CDR3: CASSYLLSGTSGRWYEQYF. For the CDR3, the DNA is TGCGCCAGCAGCTACCTACTGTCCGGGACTAGCGGGAGGTGGTACGAGCAGTACTTC.

The CDR3 DNA is TGCGCCAGCGCAGGGGCCTACGAGCAGTACTTC. This gives the protein CASAGAYEQYF. J is TRBJ2-7 and V is TRBV5-1, with D possibly matching TRBD1 (6 bases). Germline-derived CDR1 and CDR2 are SGHRS and YFSETQ. This CDR3 is built from 11 residues. V was clipped by 7 bases and J by 2 bases, with 7 bases between them.

The chain is built from TRBV7-2 and TRBJ2-5; 7 nucleotides line up with TRBD1. V gave up 1 base and J gave up 7 bases; unmatched junction bases: 9. CDR3 length equals 15 residues. Germline loops: CDR1 SGHTA, CDR2 FQGNSA. The CDR3 here is CASSLVTGVTGTQYF. In DNA, the CDR3 is TGTGCCAGCAGCTTAGTCACAGGGGTGACCGGGACCCAGTACTTC.